The clone carrying this T cell receptor beta chain has a handful of counts. Original analysis: Reference gene primer amplification in the assay estimated nucleated cell counts. The method was immunoSEQ multiplex PCR; TCRdb's version includes in-frame clones alone and lacks a portion of them. Clone size and V and J calls were adopted from that table, with D and trimming inferred from the DNA. The repertoire includes about 10,000 clones, roughly 85% of them detected once, and 6.5% to 9% sits in the top ten. The sample is drawn from a study of blood T cell repertoires in COVID-19. Study in general: Donors in the United States, Italy and Spain gave samples during acute or convalescent COVID-19. PBMCs, B-cell-depleted T cells, or T cells provided the cDNA or gDNA that made up the material.

With V trimmed by 4 bases and J by 5 bases, 8 bases remained unmatched. Germline V lookup: CDR1 SGHNT, CDR2 YYREEE (reference sequence). CDR3 length equals 15 residues. This chain joins TRBV5-4 and TRBJ2-2, with 7 bases matching TRBD2. The sequence was collected from a human donor in a cohort sampled during active COVID-19. The sequenced material came from peripheral blood. The CDR3 sequence: CASSRGGSWTGELFF. The CDR3 DNA reads TGTGCCAGCAGCCGAGGCGGGAGTTGGACCGGGGAGCTGTTTTTT.